The 18 T cell receptor beta chains presented below share a single source sample, sequenced in a study of control samples from healthy donors and cancer patients. TCRdb's copy holds only in-frame clones and misses some; the assay was immunoSEQ multiplex PCR. The sample shows 150,000 to 200,000 clones, more than 85% of them seen only once. Input material: blood. Receptors originate from a woman between 35 and 50 years old in good health.

The CDR3 sequence is CASSPWEGRSEQYF. The DNA of the CDR3 is TGTGCCAGCAGCCCCTGGGAGGGAAGGAGCGAGCAGTACTTC. The gene calls are TRBV3-1 (or the pseudogene TRBV3-2) and TRBJ2-7; TRBD2 matches at 7 bases. This CDR3 has 14 residues. Germline CDR1 is LGHDT and CDR2 is YNNKEL (reference sequence). The trim removed 4 bases at V and 6 bases at J, leaving 9 bases unmatched.

This chain joins TRBV5-1 and TRBJ2-3; no firm D call. The ends were cut back, 1 base at V and 3 bases at J, with 6 bases in the middle. The germline CDR1 and CDR2 sequences are SGHRS and YFSETQ. CDR3 length: 13 residues. CDR3 protein: CASSLISTDTQYF. In nucleotides, the CDR3 is TGCGCCAGCAGCTTGATATCAACAGATACGCAGTATTTT.

The chain combines TRBV7-9 with TRBJ2-1; D might be TRBD2 (6 bases). Trimming pared 0 bases from V and 5 bases from J, leaving 8 bases between. The germline CDR1 and CDR2 sequences are SEHNR and FQNEAQ (reference sequence). The length of the CDR3 is 14 residues. For the CDR3, the DNA is TGTGCCAGCAGCTTAGCGGGGGGAAACAATGAGCAGTTCTTC. As protein: CASSLAGGNNEQFF.

This chain uses TRBV13 with TRBJ2-5; perhaps TRBD2 as D (7 bases). From germline, CDR1 is PRHDT and CDR2 FYEKMQ (reference sequence). Trimming left V 3 bases short and J 2 bases short, with 13 bases between. This CDR3 region has 15 residues. CDR3 in amino acids: CASSFTQGGQETQYF. CDR3 bases: TGTGCCAGCAGCTTCACACAGGGAGGGCAAGAGACCCAGTACTTC.

The chain employs TRBV6-5 and TRBJ2-7, with unresolved D. The CDR3 contains 13 residues. Deletions cut 6 bases from V and 5 bases from J, with 14 bases between. Per germline, CDR1 MNHEY and CDR2 SVGAGI. DNA of the CDR3: TGTGCCAGCAGGAACCCGGTAGTGGACGAGCAGTACTTC. Its translation is CASRNPVVDEQYF.

The chain is built from TRBV29-1 and TRBJ2-4; D ambiguous. Germline V gene sequence: CDR1 SQVTM, CDR2 ANQGSEA. Trimming cost V 6 bases and J 0 bases, with 15 bases left between them. CDR3 length: 15 amino acids. DNA of the CDR3: TGCAGCGTACTGACTGGTCCTCTAGCCAAAAACATTCAGTACTTC. It encodes CSVLTGPLAKNIQYF. Full variable domain (remainder filled in from reference TRBV29-1 and TRBJ2-4): SAVISQKPSRDICQRGTSLTIQCQVDSQVTMMFWYRQQPGQSLTLIATANQGSEATYESGFVIDKFPISRPNLTFSTLTVSNMSPEDSSIYLCSVLTGPLAKNIQYFGAGTRLSVL.

The CDR3 here is CATSDRREGQPQHF. CDR3 DNA: TGTGCCACCAGTGATCGGAGAGAGGGTCAGCCCCAGCATTTT. This chain uses TRBV24-1 with TRBJ1-5; D is ambiguous. The CDR3 runs to 14 residues. V lost 3 bases, J lost 6 bases, and 11 bases lay in between. Germline V gene data show CDR1 as KGHDR and CDR2 as SFDVKD.

This chain links TRBV3-1 (or the pseudogene TRBV3-2) with TRBJ1-1, with D tentatively TRBD1 (6 bases). Trimming left V 8 bases short and J 0 bases short, with 13 bases between. From germline, CDR1 is LGHDT and CDR2 YNNKEL (reference sequence). This CDR3 contains 14 residues. The CDR3 DNA reads TGTGCCAGCCGACAGACAGGATTGAACACTGAAGCTTTCTTT. Its translation: CASRQTGLNTEAFF.

The chain joins TRBV9 to TRBJ2-3, with D unclear. The CDR3 contains 12 residues. Germline V lookup: CDR1 SGDLS, CDR2 YYNGEE. Deletions cut 0 bases from V and 6 bases from J, with 5 bases between. As DNA, the CDR3 is TGTGCCAGCAGCGTAGCTCGTGATACGCAGTATTTT. Amino acids: CASSVARDTQYF. Supplemented by reference TRBV9 and TRBJ2-3, the full variable domain reads DSGVTQTPKHLITATGQRVTLRCSPRSGDLSVYWYQQSLDQGLQFLIQYYNGEERAKGNILERFSAQQFPDLHSELNLSSLELGDSALYFCASSVARDTQYFGPGTRLTVL.

This clone was counted between two and nine times. The chain couples TRBV5-4 to TRBJ1-2, with a weak D call TRBD1 (6 bases). Between the trimmed V and J ends, which lost 3 bases and 5 bases, there was a span of 20 bases. CDR1 is SGHNT, CDR2 YYREEE, per germline (reference sequence). The CDR3 spans 16 residues. CDR3 amino acids: CASSSGLGGAGYGYTF. The CDR3 bases are TGTGCCAGCAGCTCGGGTTTGGGGGGCGCAGGGTATGGCTACACCTTC.

Regarding this clone: One end of the junction varies from germline; a read error may be responsible. The chain employs TRBV11-3 and TRBJ2-7, with unresolved D. The CDR3 has 8 amino acids. CDR1 SGHNT and CDR2 YENEEA come from the germline V gene. The CDR3 sequence is CASSLREF. The CDR3 coding sequence is TGTGCCAGCAGCTTAAGGGAATTC.

V usage is TRBV3-1 (or the pseudogene TRBV3-2) and J usage is TRBJ1-6; D is possibly TRBD1 (6 bases). Germline CDR1 and CDR2: LGHDT and YNNKEL (reference sequence). The CDR3 spans 14 residues. V was clipped by 5 bases and J by 7 bases, with 12 bases between them. CDR3 residues: CASSVTGLNSPLHF. The DNA for the CDR3 is TGTGCCAGCAGCGTTACAGGGCTAAATTCACCCCTCCACTTT.

The chain combines TRBV6-5 with TRBJ1-2; D perhaps matches TRBD1 (5 bases). Germline CDR1 reads MNHEY; CDR2 reads SVGAGI. Trimming removed 0 bases at V and 1 base at J, with 6 bases between. The CDR3 spans 14 residues. The CDR3 region is CASSYSQGNYGYTF. CDR3 DNA: TGTGCCAGCAGTTACTCGCAGGGTAACTATGGCTACACCTTC.

J is TRBJ1-5 and V is TRBV6-2 or TRBV6-3; D might be TRBD1 (6 bases). Between the trimmed V and J ends, which lost 2 bases and 0 bases, there was a span of 11 bases. Germline V CDR1 and CDR2: MNHEY, SVGEGT. The CDR3 consists of 16 residues. The DNA for the CDR3 is TGTGCCAGCAGTTACCCTGGACAGTATAGCAATCAGCCCCAGCATTTT. Amino acids: CASSYPGQYSNQPQHF.

This chain joins TRBV7-8 and TRBJ2-4; a possible D gene is TRBD1 (6 bases). The CDR3 extends over 14 amino acids. Germline V gene data show CDR1 as SGHVS and CDR2 as FQNEAQ. V gave up 7 bases and J gave up 1 base, with 11 bases separating them. The CDR3 is CASKPRGAKNIQYF. In DNA, the CDR3 is TGTGCCAGCAAGCCAAGGGGGGCCAAAAACATTCAGTACTTC.

This chain joins TRBV27 and TRBJ2-7, with a tentative D call TRBD2 (5 bases). Germline loops: CDR1 MNHEY, CDR2 SMNVEV (reference sequence). CDR3 length: 14 residues. V was cut by 6 bases and J by 7 bases, with 19 bases left in between. As DNA, the CDR3 is TGTGCCAGCAGCGGGGTTTGGTCGTCAACGGAGCAGTACTTC. This sequence encodes CASSGVWSSTEQYF.

This chain links TRBV7-9 with TRBJ1-3; D may be TRBD1 (6 bases). CDR1 is SEHNR and CDR2 is FQNEAQ in the germline V gene (reference sequence). The CDR3 totals 16 residues. With 5 bases removed from V and 2 bases from J, the gap between germline ends came to 16 bases. CDR3 sequence reads: CASSPPPGHAGNTIYF. The DNA for the CDR3 is TGTGCCAGCAGCCCTCCCCCGGGACACGCTGGAAACACCATATATTTT.

The gene calls are TRBV9 and TRBJ1-1, with D possibly matching TRBD1 (5 bases). CDR3 length: 14 amino acids. Trimming removed 2 bases from V and 3 bases from J, with 11 bases in between. Per the germline V gene, CDR1 is SGDLS and CDR2 is YYNGEE. This CDR3 is CASSVGRDYTEAFF. CDR3 DNA: TGTGCCAGCAGCGTGGGCAGGGATTACACTGAAGCTTTCTTT. The full variable domain, rest sourced from reference TRBV9 and TRBJ1-1, is DSGVTQTPKHLITATGQRVTLRCSPRSGDLSVYWYQQSLDQGLQFLIQYYNGEERAKGNILERFSAQQFPDLHSELNLSSLELGDSALYFCASSVGRDYTEAFFGQGTRLTVV.